Listed below are T cell receptor beta chains from one sample, sequenced in a study of blood T cells in healthy people across ages. MiXCR, run by TCRdb on the 5' RACE reads, gives a single entry per CDR3 protein. The sample holds 700,000 to 900,000 distinct CDR3 sequences, roughly 24% seen once. Another study also made use of these data, one on T cells of mothers and their children.

The sequencing sample was made of blood. These receptors were obtained from a boy between 10 and 17 years old in good health. Each CDR3 is given with its conserved first and last residue. The D gene is left open where the match is weak. Clone size is given for some rows only: seen once, a few or many times, or a class if the clone is expanded.

>TRBJ1-2|few|TRBV20-1|-
TGCAGTGCCGGGGACCCTTGGGGGAACTATGGCTACACCTTC
CSAGDPWGNYGYTF
>TRBJ2-7|-|TRBV7-9|TRBD2
TGTGCCAGCAGCTCGATCCTAGCGGGGGGAAGCGAGCAGTACTTC
CASSSILAGGSEQYF
>TRBJ1-2|-|TRBV10-2|-
TGCGCCAGCAGTGGGGGACGTCGGAACTATGGCTACACCTTC
CASSGGRRNYGYTF
>TRBJ2-4|few|TRBV18|-
TGTGCCAGCTCACGATCCAGTGGAGGGGGGACGAACATTCAGTACTTC
CASSRSSGGGTNIQYF
>TRBJ2-7|few|TRBV3-1|-
TGTGCCAGCAGCAACAGAAGGGCCGAGCAGTACTTC
CASSNRRAEQYF
>TRBJ2-2|-|TRBV28|-
TGTGCCAGCAGTTTGACCGGGGCCGGGGAGCTGTTTTTT
CASSLTGAGELFF
>TRBJ2-1|-|TRBV5-1|TRBD2
TGCGCCAGCAGCTTGAAAAGGGTGACTAGCGGTAACAATGAGCAGTTCTTC
CASSLKRVTSGNNEQFF
>TRBJ2-5|few|TRBV7-9|-
TGTGCCAGCAGCTTATTTGAAGAGACCCAGTACTTC
CASSLFEETQYF
>TRBJ2-3|few|TRBV14|TRBD2
TGTGCCAGCAGCCCCCTGACGGGGGGGGATACGCAGTATTTT
CASSPLTGGDTQYF
>TRBJ2-5|few|TRBV20-1|-
TGCAGTGCTCAGGGTAACCAAGAGACCCAGTACTTC
CSAQGNQETQYF
>TRBJ2-1|-|TRBV29-1|TRBD2
TGCAGCGGAAGACTAGCGGGAAATGAGCAGTTCTTC
CSGRLAGNEQFF
>TRBJ1-5|-|TRBV2|-
TGTGCCCGGGGGAACCTGAATCCGCCCCAGCATTTT
CARGNLNPPQHF
>TRBJ2-1|few|TRBV6-1|-
TGTGCCAGCAGTGAACAGGGGACTTACAATGAGCAGTTCTTC
CASSEQGTYNEQFF
>TRBJ2-7|-|TRBV6-1|TRBD2
TGTGCCAGCAGTGATAGCGGGGAGGGCTACGAGCAGTACTTC
CASSDSGEGYEQYF
>TRBJ2-7|-|TRBV27|TRBD2
TGTGCCAGCAGTACTCGATTCACTAGCGGGAGCCCCTACGAGCAGTACTTC
CASSTRFTSGSPYEQYF
>TRBJ1-6|few|TRBV12-3/TRBV12-4|-
TGTGCCAGCAGTTTTAGGCAGGCGGGGAATTCACCCCTCCACTTT
CASSFRQAGNSPLHF
>TRBJ2-5|-|TRBV5-1|TRBD2
TGCGCCAGCAGACTGACGGGGGGAGAGACCCAGTACTTC
CASRLTGGETQYF
>TRBJ2-2|-|TRBV5-1|-
TGCGCCAGCAGCTTGGCCGGACAGAGGATAACCGGGGAGCTGTTTTTT
CASSLAGQRITGELFF
>TRBJ2-4|-|TRBV20-1|-
TGCAGTGCTAGTGGACTGCCAAACATTCAGTACTTC
CSASGLPNIQYF
>TRBJ2-3|-|TRBV21-1|-
TGTGCCAGCCATAGAACAGGGGTTAGCACAGATACGCAGTATTTT
CASHRTGVSTDTQYF
>TRBJ2-3|few|TRBV3-1|-
TGTGCCAGCAGCCAAGAGCGCCTAGCGTATAGCACAGATACGCAGTATTTT
CASSQERLAYSTDTQYF
>TRBJ1-2|few|TRBV12-3/TRBV12-4|-
TGTGCCAGCAGCCCACGGACAAACGTTCTCTATGGCTACACCTTC
CASSPRTNVLYGYTF
>TRBJ2-1|few|TRBV7-3|TRBD2
TGTGCCAGCAGCTTGTCGAGTAGCGGGGGTACCTACAATGAGCAGTTCTTC
CASSLSSSGGTYNEQFF
>TRBJ1-5|-|TRBV12-3/TRBV12-4|TRBD1
TGTGCCAGCAGTCACAGGGGGGGAAACAATCAGCCCCAGCATTTT
CASSHRGGNNQPQHF
>TRBJ2-5|few|TRBV5-1|TRBD2
TGCGCCAGCAGCCCGGGCCAACTCTCAGGGACTACTCAAGAGACCCAGTACTTC
CASSPGQLSGTTQETQYF
>TRBJ1-4|few|TRBV15|-
TGTGCCACCAGGCGGCCTGGGAGGGATGAAAAACTGTTTTTT
CATRRPGRDEKLFF
>TRBJ2-1|few|TRBV20-1|-
TGCAGTGTTAGAGATCGAGGGGGGGCCTCGGTGGGGCAGTTCTTC
CSVRDRGGASVGQFF
>TRBJ2-5|-|TRBV20-1|-
TGCAGTGCTAGAGATGAGATACGTGGGGGGCTGCAAGAGACCCAGTACTTC
CSARDEIRGGLQETQYF
>TRBJ2-4|-|TRBV11-2|-
TGTGCCAGCAGCCCGTACAGTATACAGCCAAAAGGCATTCAGTACTTC
CASSPYSIQPKGIQYF
>TRBJ2-7|few|TRBV7-9|-
TGTGCCAGCAGCCCACCGAAGGGGCCGAAGGGAGAAGAGCAGTACTTC
CASSPPKGPKGEEQYF
>TRBJ2-1|-|TRBV5-1|-
TGCGCCAGCAGCTATCGGGGCGGTAATGAGCAGTTCTTC
CASSYRGGNEQFF
>TRBJ2-7|-|TRBV4-1|-
TGCGCCAGCAGCCACGTCGACAGGACCTACGAGCAGTACTTC
CASSHVDRTYEQYF
>TRBJ2-1|-|TRBV4-2|-
TGTGCCAGCAGCCATTCAGTAGGGCGGGGGCCTGGAAATGAGCAGTTCTTC
CASSHSVGRGPGNEQFF
>TRBJ1-1|many|TRBV12-3/TRBV12-4|TRBD1
TGTGCCAGCAGTGCCAACGACAGGGGACAAGCTTTCTTT
CASSANDRGQAFF
>TRBJ2-1|few|TRBV6-1|-
TGTGCCAGCAGTCCGCGACAGGTCCATGAGCAGTTCTTC
CASSPRQVHEQFF
>TRBJ1-2|few|TRBV2|-
TGTGCCAGCAGTGCAGCCGGGGGTAACTATGGCTACACCTTC
CASSAAGGNYGYTF
>TRBJ1-1|-|TRBV2|-
TGTGCCAGCAGTGAAGCCATCCCCCCTCGGAACGAAGCTTTCTTT
CASSEAIPPRNEAFF
>TRBJ2-2|few|TRBV10-3|-
TGTGCCATTTGGGGGACCCCGAACACCGGGGAGCTGTTTTTT
CAIWGTPNTGELFF
>TRBJ2-5|few|TRBV18|-
TGTGCCAGCTCACCCTCTTTGGCGGGGTCGTACCAAGAGACCCAGTACTTC
CASSPSLAGSYQETQYF
>TRBJ2-6|-|TRBV7-2|-
TGTGCCAGCAGCTTTCCCTTGGGGACTGGGGCCAACGTCCTGACTTTC
CASSFPLGTGANVLTF
>TRBJ1-4|-|TRBV7-2|-
TGTGCCAGCAGCTTGCGGGACGCGGGGCCGGCATCGGAAAAACTGTTTTTT
CASSLRDAGPASEKLFF
>TRBJ2-5|few|TRBV5-1|-
TGCGCCAGCAGCTTGAACAGGGTGCAAGAGACCCAGTACTTC
CASSLNRVQETQYF
>TRBJ2-5|-|TRBV7-3|-
TGTGCCAGCAGCCGGGACCCCCAAGAGACCCAGTACTTC
CASSRDPQETQYF
>TRBJ2-5|-|TRBV15|-
TGTGCCACCAGCAGAGATCTACGGTCCCAGTACTTC
CATSRDLRSQYF
>TRBJ2-6|few|TRBV3-1|TRBD2
TGTGCCAGCAGCCTTGCTAGCGGACTCTCTGGGGCCAACGTCCTGACTTTC
CASSLASGLSGANVLTF
>TRBJ2-1|few|TRBV7-9|-
TGTGCCAGCAGCTTAGCGCACAACAGGGAATACAATGAGCAGTTCTTC
CASSLAHNREYNEQFF
>TRBJ1-5|few|TRBV12-3/TRBV12-4|-
TGTGCCAGCAGTTCTAGGCAGATTTATAGCAATCAGCCCCAGCATTTT
CASSSRQIYSNQPQHF
>TRBJ2-7|many|TRBV5-1|-
TGCGCCAGCAGCTACCCTGACAAAGGCGAGCAGTACTTC
CASSYPDKGEQYF
>TRBJ2-2|few|TRBV6-5|-
TGTGCCAGCAGTTACGGGCGGGGGAACACCGGGGAGCTGTTTTTT
CASSYGRGNTGELFF
>TRBJ2-3|few|TRBV4-1|-
TGCGCCAGCAGCCAAGAAGGGCCGACTTTAGGTACGCAGTATTTT
CASSQEGPTLGTQYF
>TRBJ2-5|-|TRBV15|-
TGTGCCACCACTACAGGGAGGGAGACCCAGTACTTC
CATTTGRETQYF
>TRBJ2-3|-|TRBV7-3|-
TGTGCCAGCAGATACCGGAAGGGAGTAACAGATACGCAGTATTTT
CASRYRKGVTDTQYF
>TRBJ1-2|-|TRBV4-2|-
TGTGCCAGCAGCCAAGGGTCTGACAGGTTTCCCCATGGCTACACCTTC
CASSQGSDRFPHGYTF